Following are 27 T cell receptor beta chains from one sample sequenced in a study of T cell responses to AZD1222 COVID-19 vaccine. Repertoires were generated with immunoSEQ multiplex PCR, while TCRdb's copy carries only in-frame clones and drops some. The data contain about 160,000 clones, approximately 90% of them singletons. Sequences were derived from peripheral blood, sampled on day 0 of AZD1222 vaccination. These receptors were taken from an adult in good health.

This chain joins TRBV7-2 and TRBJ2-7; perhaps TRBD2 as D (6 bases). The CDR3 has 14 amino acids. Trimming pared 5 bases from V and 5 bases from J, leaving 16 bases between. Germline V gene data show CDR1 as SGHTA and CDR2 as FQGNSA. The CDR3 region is CASSGSGEAHEQYF. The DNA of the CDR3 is TGTGCCAGCAGCGGGTCGGGGGAGGCTCACGAGCAGTACTTC.

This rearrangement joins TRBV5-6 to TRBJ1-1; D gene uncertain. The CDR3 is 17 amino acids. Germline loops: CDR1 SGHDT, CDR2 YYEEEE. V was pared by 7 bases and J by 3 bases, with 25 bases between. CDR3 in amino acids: CASQTLREQPKDTEAFF. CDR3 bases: TGTGCCAGCCAAACTCTAAGGGAACAGCCGAAGGACACTGAAGCTTTCTTT.

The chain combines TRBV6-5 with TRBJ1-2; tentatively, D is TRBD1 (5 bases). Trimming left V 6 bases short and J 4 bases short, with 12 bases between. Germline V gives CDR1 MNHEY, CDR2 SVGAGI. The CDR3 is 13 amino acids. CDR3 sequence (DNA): TGTGCCAGCAGAGGTCAGGGTTTCTATGGCTACACCTTC. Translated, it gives CASRGQGFYGYTF.

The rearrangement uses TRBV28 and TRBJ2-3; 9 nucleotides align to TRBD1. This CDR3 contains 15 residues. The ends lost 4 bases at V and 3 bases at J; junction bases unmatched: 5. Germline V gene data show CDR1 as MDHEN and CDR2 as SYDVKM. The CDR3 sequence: CASSSPGQGTDTQYF. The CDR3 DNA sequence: TGTGCCAGCAGTTCTCCGGGACAGGGAACAGATACGCAGTATTTT.

CDR3 sequence reads: CASSYSVPQGERAFF. For the CDR3, the DNA is TGTGCCAGCAGTTACTCGGTCCCCCAGGGGGAACGGGCTTTCTTT. V gene TRBV6-5 combines with J gene TRBJ1-1; TRBD1 matches 7 bases. The CDR3 sequence is 15 residues long. Germline assignment: CDR1 MNHEY and CDR2 SVGAGI. The junction had 12 bases not matched to a gene; V was cut back by 0 bases and J by 11 bases.

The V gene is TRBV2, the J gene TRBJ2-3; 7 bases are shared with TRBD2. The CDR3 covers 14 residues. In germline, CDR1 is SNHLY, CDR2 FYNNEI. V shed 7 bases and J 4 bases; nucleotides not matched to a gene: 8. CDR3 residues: CASTPGGPPDTQYF. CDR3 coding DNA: TGTGCCAGCACGCCGGGAGGCCCGCCAGATACGCAGTATTTT. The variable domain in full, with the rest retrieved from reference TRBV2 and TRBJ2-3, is EPEVTQTPSHQVTQMGQEVILRCVPISNHLYFYWYRQILGQKVEFLVSFYNNEISEKSEIFDDQFSVERPDGSNFTLKIRSTKLEDSAMYFCASTPGGPPDTQYFGPGTRLTVL.

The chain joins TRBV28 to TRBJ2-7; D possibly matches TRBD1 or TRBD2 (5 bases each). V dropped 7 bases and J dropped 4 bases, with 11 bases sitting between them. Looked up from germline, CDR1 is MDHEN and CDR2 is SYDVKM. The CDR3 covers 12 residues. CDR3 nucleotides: TGTGCCAGCACCACGGGGCCATACGAGCAGTACTTC. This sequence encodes CASTTGPYEQYF.

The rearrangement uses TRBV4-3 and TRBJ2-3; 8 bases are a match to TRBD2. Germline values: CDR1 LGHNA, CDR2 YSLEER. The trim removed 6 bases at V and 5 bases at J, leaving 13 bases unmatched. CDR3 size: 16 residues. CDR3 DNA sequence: TGCGCCAGCAGTCCCGGTCTGCGGGGGGTTGGAGATACGCAGTATTTT. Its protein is CASSPGLRGVGDTQYF.

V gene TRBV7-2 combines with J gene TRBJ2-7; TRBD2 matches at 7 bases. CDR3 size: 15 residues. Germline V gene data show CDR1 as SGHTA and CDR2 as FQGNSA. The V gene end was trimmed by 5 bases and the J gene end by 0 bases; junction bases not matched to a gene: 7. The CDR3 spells CASSPGLGTSYEQYF. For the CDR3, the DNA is TGTGCCAGCAGCCCAGGACTAGGGACCTCCTACGAGCAGTACTTC.

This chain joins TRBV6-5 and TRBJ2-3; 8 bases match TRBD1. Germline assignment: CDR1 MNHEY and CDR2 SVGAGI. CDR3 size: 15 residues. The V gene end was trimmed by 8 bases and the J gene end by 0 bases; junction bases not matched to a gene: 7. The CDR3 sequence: CASGTGGTSTDTQYF. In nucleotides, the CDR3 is TGTGCCAGCGGAACAGGGGGTACCAGCACAGATACGCAGTATTTT.

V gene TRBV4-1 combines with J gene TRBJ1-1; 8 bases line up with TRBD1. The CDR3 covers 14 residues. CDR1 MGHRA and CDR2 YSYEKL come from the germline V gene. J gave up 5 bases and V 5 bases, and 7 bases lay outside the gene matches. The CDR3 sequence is CASSDTTGGTEAFF. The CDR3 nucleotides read TGCGCCAGCAGCGACACAACAGGGGGTACTGAAGCTTTCTTT.

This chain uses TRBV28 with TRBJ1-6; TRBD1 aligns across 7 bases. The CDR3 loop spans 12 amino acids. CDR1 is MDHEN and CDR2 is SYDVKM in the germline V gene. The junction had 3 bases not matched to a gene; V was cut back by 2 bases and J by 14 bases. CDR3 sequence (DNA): TGTGCCAGCAGTTTACCCGGACAGGCCCTCCACTTT. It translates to CASSLPGQALHF.

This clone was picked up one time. CDR3 coding DNA: TGTGCCAGCAGTTTAGGAGCGGGGGGTTATGAGACCCAGTACTTC. Its translation: CASSLGAGGYETQYF. The rearrangement uses TRBV6-5 and TRBJ2-5; TRBD2 aligns across 9 bases. The CDR3 has 15 amino acids. The germline V gene has CDR1 MNHEY and CDR2 SVGAGI. The ends lost 4 bases at V and 5 bases at J; junction bases unmatched: 8.

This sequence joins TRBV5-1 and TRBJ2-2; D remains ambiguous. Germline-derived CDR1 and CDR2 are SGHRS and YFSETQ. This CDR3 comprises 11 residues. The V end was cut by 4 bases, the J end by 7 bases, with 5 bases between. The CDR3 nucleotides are TGCGCCAGCAGCGAGCTCGGGGAGCTGTTTTTT. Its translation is CASSELGELFF.

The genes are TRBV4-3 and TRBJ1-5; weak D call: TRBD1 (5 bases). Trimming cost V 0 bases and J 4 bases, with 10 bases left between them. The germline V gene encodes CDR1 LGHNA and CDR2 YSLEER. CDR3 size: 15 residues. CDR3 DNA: TGCGCCAGCAGCCAAGATGGGACGGTAAATCAGCCCCAGCATTTT. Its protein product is CASSQDGTVNQPQHF.

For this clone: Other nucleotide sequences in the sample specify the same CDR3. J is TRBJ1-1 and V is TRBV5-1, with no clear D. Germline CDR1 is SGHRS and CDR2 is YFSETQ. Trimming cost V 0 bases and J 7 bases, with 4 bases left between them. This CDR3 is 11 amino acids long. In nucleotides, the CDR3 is TGCGCCAGCAGCTTGGATGTTGAAGCTTTCTTT. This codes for CASSLDVEAFF.

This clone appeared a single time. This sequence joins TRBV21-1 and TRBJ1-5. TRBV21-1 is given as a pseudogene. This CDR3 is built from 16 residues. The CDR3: CASSKAGMGLNQPQHF. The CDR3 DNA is TGTGCCAGCAGCAAAGCCGGGATGGGCCTCAATCAGCCCCAGCATTTT.

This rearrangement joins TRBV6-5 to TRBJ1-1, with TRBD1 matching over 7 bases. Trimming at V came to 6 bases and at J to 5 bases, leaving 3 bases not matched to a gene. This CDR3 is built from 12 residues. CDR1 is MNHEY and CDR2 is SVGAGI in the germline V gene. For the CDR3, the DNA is TGTGCCAGCAGCCTCAGGGGGACTGAAGCTTTCTTT. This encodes CASSLRGTEAFF.

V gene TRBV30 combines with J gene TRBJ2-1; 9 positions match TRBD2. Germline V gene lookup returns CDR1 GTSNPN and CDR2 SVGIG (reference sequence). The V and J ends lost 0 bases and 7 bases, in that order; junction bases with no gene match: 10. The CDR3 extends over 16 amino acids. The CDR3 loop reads CAWSVSGSPYRNEQFF. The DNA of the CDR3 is TGTGCCTGGAGTGTTAGCGGGAGCCCCTACCGGAATGAGCAGTTCTTC.

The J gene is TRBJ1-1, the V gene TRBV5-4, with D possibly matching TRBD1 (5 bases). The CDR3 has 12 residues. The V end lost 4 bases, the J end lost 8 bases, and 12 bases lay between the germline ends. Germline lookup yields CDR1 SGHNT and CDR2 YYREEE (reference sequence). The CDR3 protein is CASSDDSREAFF. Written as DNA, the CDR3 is TGTGCCAGCAGCGACGACAGCAGAGAAGCTTTCTTT.

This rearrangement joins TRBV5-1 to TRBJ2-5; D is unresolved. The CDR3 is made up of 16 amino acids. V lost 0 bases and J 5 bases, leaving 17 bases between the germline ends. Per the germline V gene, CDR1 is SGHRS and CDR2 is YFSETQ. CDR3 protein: CASSLALGTLGETQYF. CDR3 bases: TGCGCCAGCAGCTTGGCCCTTGGCACACTGGGGGAGACCCAGTACTTC. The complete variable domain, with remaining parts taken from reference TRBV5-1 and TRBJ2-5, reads KAGVTQTPRYLIKTRGQQVTLSCSPISGHRSVSWYQQTPGQGLQFLFEYFSETQRNKGNFPGRFSGRQFSNSRSEMNVSTLELGDSALYLCASSLALGTLGETQYFGPGTRLLVL.

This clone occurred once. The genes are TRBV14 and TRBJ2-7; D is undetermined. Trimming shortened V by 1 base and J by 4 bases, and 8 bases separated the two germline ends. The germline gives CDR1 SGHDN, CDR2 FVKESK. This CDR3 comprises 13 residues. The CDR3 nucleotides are TGTGCCAGCAGCCAAGTGACCAAATACGAGCAGTACTTC. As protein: CASSQVTKYEQYF.

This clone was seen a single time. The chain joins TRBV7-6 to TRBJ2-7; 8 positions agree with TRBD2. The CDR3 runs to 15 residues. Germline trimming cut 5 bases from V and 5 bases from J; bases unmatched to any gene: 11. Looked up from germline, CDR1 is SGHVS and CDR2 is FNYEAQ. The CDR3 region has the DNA TGTGCCAGCAGCCCGACCAGCGGGAGTAAGGACGAGCAGTACTTC. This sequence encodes CASSPTSGSKDEQYF. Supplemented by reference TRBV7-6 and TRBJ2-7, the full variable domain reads GAGVSQSPRYKVTKRGQDVALRCDPISGHVSLYWYRQALGQGPEFLTYFNYEAQQDKSGLPNDRFSAERPEGSISTLTIQRTEQRDSAMYRCASSPTSGSKDEQYFGPGTRLTVT.

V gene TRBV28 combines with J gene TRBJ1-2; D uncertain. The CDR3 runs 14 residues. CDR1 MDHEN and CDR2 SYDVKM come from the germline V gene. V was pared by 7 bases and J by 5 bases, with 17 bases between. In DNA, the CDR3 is TGTGCCAGCATTGTCCAGAGGCGATGGTATGGCTACACCTTC. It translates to CASIVQRRWYGYTF.

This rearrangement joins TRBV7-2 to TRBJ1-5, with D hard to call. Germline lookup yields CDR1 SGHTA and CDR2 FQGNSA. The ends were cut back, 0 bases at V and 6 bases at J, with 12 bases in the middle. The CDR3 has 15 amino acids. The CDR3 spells CASSLAHGEGQPQHF. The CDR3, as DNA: TGTGCCAGCAGCTTAGCGCATGGGGAGGGTCAGCCCCAGCATTTT. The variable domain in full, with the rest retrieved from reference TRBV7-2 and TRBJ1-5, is GAGVSQSPSNKVTEKGKDVELRCDPISGHTALYWYRQSLGQGLEFLIYFQGNSAPDKSGLPSDRFSAERTGGSVSTLTIQRTQQEDSAVYLCASSLAHGEGQPQHFGDGTRLSIL.

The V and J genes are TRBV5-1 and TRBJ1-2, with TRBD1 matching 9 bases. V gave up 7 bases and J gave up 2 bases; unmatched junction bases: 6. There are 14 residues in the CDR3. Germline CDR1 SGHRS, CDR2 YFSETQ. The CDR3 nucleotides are TGCGCCAGCCAGCCCGGGACAGGGAACTATGGCTACACCTTC. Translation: CASQPGTGNYGYTF.

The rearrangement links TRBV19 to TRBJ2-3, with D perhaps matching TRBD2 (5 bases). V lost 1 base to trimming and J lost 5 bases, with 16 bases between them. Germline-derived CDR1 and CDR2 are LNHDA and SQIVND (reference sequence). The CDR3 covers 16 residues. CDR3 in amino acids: CASSIGRALAGDTQYF. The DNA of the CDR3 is TGTGCCAGTAGTATAGGAAGGGCGCTCGCGGGAGATACGCAGTATTTT.